The 17 T cell receptor beta chains given below trace back to one sample, sequenced in a study of blood T cells in healthy people across ages. Combining a sample-barcoded 5' primer with a J-beta primer mix, a second PCR ran for about 6 to 11 cycles. MiXCR, applied by TCRdb to the 5' RACE reads, yields one record per CDR3 protein. Of 1.5 million to 2 million distinct CDR3 sequences in the sample, around half were seen once. Sequenced sample: blood. These receptors came from a woman between 40 and 55 years old in good health.

The chain employs TRBV12-3 or TRBV12-4 and TRBJ1-5; TRBD1 aligns across 7 bases. CDR3 length: 15 amino acids. The V and J ends lost 7 bases and 4 bases, in that order; junction bases with no gene match: 10. DNA for the CDR3: TGTGCCAGCACCTCAGCAGGGGGTTGGAATCAGCCCCAGCATTTT. This encodes CASTSAGGWNQPQHF.

The chain recombines TRBV6-6 with TRBJ2-3; 9 bases align to TRBD2. J was trimmed by 10 bases and V by 6 bases; bases with no gene match: 5. The CDR3 covers 12 residues. Germline V gives CDR1 MNHNY, CDR2 SVGAGI (reference sequence). The CDR3 protein is CASSRSGGPQYF. The CDR3 bases are TGTGCCAGCAGCCGAAGCGGGGGGCCGCAGTATTTT.

V usage is TRBV4-1 and J usage is TRBJ2-5; D is undetermined. The CDR3 runs to 17 residues. Germline V gene sequence: CDR1 MGHRA, CDR2 YSYEKL. V lost 3 bases to trimming and J lost 11 bases, with 28 bases between them. The CDR3 region has the DNA TGCGCCAGCAGCCAGTTCTATCGATTTCGGATTCGGAATGAGCAGTACTTC. Translated, it gives CASSQFYRFRIRNEQYF.

The chain recombines TRBV29-1 with TRBJ2-3; 7 nucleotides match TRBD1. Germline loops: CDR1 SQVTM, CDR2 ANQGSEA. CDR3 length equals 14 residues. J lost 3 bases, V lost 8 bases, and 11 bases had no gene match. In nucleotides, the CDR3 is TGCAGCCTTGGGACCAGGGGGAAGACAGATACGCAGTATTTT. Residues: CSLGTRGKTDTQYF.

The CDR3 DNA sequence: TGTGCCAGTGGACAGGAAAATAATTCACCCCTCCACTTT. It specifies CASGQENNSPLHF. The J gene is TRBJ1-6, the V gene TRBV7-2, with 7 bases fitting TRBD1. CDR1 and CDR2 from the germline V gene are SGHTA and FQGNSA. V shed 9 bases, J shed 5 bases, and the junction held 4 bases outside the gene matches. The CDR3 has 13 residues.

This chain uses TRBV20-1 with TRBJ2-5, with TRBD2 matching over 8 bases. The J call may be faulty, since TRBJ2-7 better matches the DNA end. The V gene's germline CDR1 is DFQATT and CDR2 SNEGSKA (reference sequence). There are 15 residues in the CDR3. For the CDR3, the DNA is TGCAGTGCTAGATCGGGAGGGAAAAGCTCCTACGAGCAGTACTTC. Protein product: CSARSGGKSSYEQYF.

V is TRBV6-1 and J is TRBJ2-1; the match to TRBD2 covers 8 bases. Germline V gene lookup returns CDR1 MNHNS and CDR2 SASEGT. Trimming took 1 base from V and 10 from J; bases not matched to a gene: 6. There are 14 residues in the CDR3. CDR3 in DNA: TGTGCCAGCAGTGAAGGTGCGGGGGGTGGAGAGCAGTTCTTC. This translates into CASSEGAGGGEQFF.

The chain links TRBV20-1 to TRBJ1-6, with a weak D call TRBD1 (6 bases). V lost 0 bases and J lost 9, with 15 bases in between. Germline loops: CDR1 DFQATT, CDR2 SNEGSKA (reference sequence). This CDR3 contains 15 residues. The CDR3 spells CSARDRGQLVSPLHF. The CDR3 DNA sequence: TGCAGTGCTAGAGATCGAGGACAGTTAGTTTCACCCCTCCACTTT.

The chain links TRBV6-1 to TRBJ1-5, with D possibly matching TRBD1 (5 bases). Germline V gives CDR1 MNHNS, CDR2 SASEGT. Trimming pared 2 bases from V and 9 bases from J, leaving 11 bases between. This CDR3 comprises 13 residues. This CDR3 is CASSETGTRPQHF. The CDR3 DNA is TGTGCCAGCAGTGAAACGGGGACGCGGCCCCAGCATTTT.

This rearrangement joins TRBV5-5 to TRBJ2-3; D is uncertain. Germline V gives CDR1 SGHKS, CDR2 YYEKEE (reference sequence). V was pared by 2 bases and J by 4 bases, with 8 bases between. The CDR3 loop spans 13 amino acids. The CDR3 loop reads CASSLGIADTQYF. The CDR3 bases are TGTGCCAGCAGCTTAGGTATCGCAGATACGCAGTATTTT.

The chain couples TRBV6-1 to TRBJ2-1; 10 bases align to TRBD1. CDR3 length: 14 residues. Germline values: CDR1 MNHNS, CDR2 SASEGT. Losses at the gene ends were 6 bases for V and 7 bases for J; bases not matched to a gene: 6. The CDR3 bases are TGTGCCAGCAGGGCCGGGACAGGGGTAAATGAGCAGTTCTTC. Translating it yields CASRAGTGVNEQFF.

This clonotype was observed a few times. The chain uses TRBV4-2 and TRBJ2-5; D may be TRBD2 (6 bases). The CDR3 length is 15 residues. Germline CDR1 is LGHNA and CDR2 is YNFKEQ. V dropped 1 base and J dropped 4 bases, with 13 bases sitting between them. CDR3 loop: CASSQVEGASETQYF. The CDR3 nucleotides are TGTGCCAGCAGCCAAGTGGAGGGAGCCTCAGAGACCCAGTACTTC.

This clonotype was observed a few times. CDR3: CASSWEGTGSYEQYF. The CDR3 DNA sequence: TGTGCCAGCAGTTGGGAAGGGACAGGCTCCTACGAGCAGTACTTC. V gene TRBV6-2 or TRBV6-3 combines with J gene TRBJ2-7, with 8 bases identical to TRBD1. The CDR3 loop spans 15 amino acids. Germline CDR1 MNHEY, CDR2 SVGEGT. Trimming removed 4 bases from V and 0 bases from J; junction bases left unmatched: 5.

As for this clonotype: Compared with germline, one end of the junction differs, possibly owing to a read error. V usage is TRBV5-8 and J usage is TRBJ2-7, with D maybe TRBD1 (5 bases). This CDR3 comprises 15 residues. From germline, CDR1 is SGHTS and CDR2 YDEGEE. CDR3 sequence: CACSPSREASHEQYF. DNA of the CDR3: TGTGCCTGCAGCCCAAGCAGGGAAGCCTCCCACGAGCAGTACTTC.

This clonotype was recorded a few times. The V call is TRBV20-1, the J call TRBJ2-1; 10 nucleotides agree with TRBD2. This CDR3 comprises 16 residues. The V gene end was trimmed by 0 bases and the J gene end by 7 bases; junction bases not matched to a gene: 9. CDR1 is DFQATT, CDR2 SNEGSKA, per germline (reference sequence). The DNA of the CDR3 is TGCAGTGCTAGAGACCCCGAGCGGGGGGGCCAGAATGAGCAGTTCTTC. This encodes CSARDPERGGQNEQFF.

This clonotype was counted once. The rearrangement uses TRBV7-2 and TRBJ2-3, with D possibly being TRBD1 or TRBD2 (5 bases each). The CDR3 length is 17 residues. Trimming left V 1 base short and J 1 base short, with 15 bases between. Germline values: CDR1 SGHTA, CDR2 FQGNSA. In DNA form, the CDR3 reads TGTGCCAGCAGCTTAGTCCCCGGGACCAAGGGCACAGATACGCAGTATTTT. Translated: CASSLVPGTKGTDTQYF. The whole variable domain, remainder taken from reference TRBV7-2 and TRBJ2-3, is GAGVSQSPSNKVTEKGKDVELRCDPISGHTALYWYRQSLGQGLEFLIYFQGNSAPDKSGLPSDRFSAERTGGSVSTLTIQRTQQEDSAVYLCASSLVPGTKGTDTQYFGPGTRLTVL.

This clonotype has a single count. This chain joins TRBV4-2 and TRBJ2-4, with a weak D call TRBD2 (5 bases). V was pared by 0 bases and J by 11 bases, with 17 bases between. The CDR3 is 15 amino acids. Germline V gene sequence: CDR1 LGHNA, CDR2 YNFKEQ. The CDR3, as DNA: TGTGCCAGCAGCCAAGATAGGATCCCGGGGAACGTTCAGTACTTC. This codes for CASSQDRIPGNVQYF.